The rows below give T cell receptor beta chains drawn from one sample of a study of regulatory T cells in long-lasting Graves disease. TCRdb redid the calling of the multiplex PCR reads with MiXCR, one entry per CDR3 protein. The table includes over 200,000 distinct CDR3 sequences, 15% to 20% detected once. These data are also associated with another study on T cells in Graves' hyperthyroidism and ophthalmopathy.

The sample consisted of peripheral blood mononuclear cells (PBMCs), taken at new diagnosis, from a patient treated with antithyroid drugs. All receptors derive from a woman in her 30s with Graves disease. Each CDR3 is given with its conserved first and last residue. Clone size, where shown, is once, few, many, or a class for clones that have expanded.

J gene: TRBJ1-3; CDR3 length: 16; clone size: many; V gene: TRBV19; CDR3 protein: CASSMTAPDAGNTIYF
J gene: TRBJ1-3; CDR3 length: 14; clone size: many; V gene: TRBV14; CDR3 protein: CASSQVVGGNTIYF
J gene: TRBJ1-2; CDR3 length: 17; clone size: few; V gene: TRBV4-1; CDR3 protein: CASSQDKGQQANYGYTF
J gene: TRBJ2-5; CDR3 length: 12; clone size: many; V gene: TRBV7-9; CDR3 protein: CASVGRQETQYF
J gene: TRBJ2-2; CDR3 length: 15; clone size: many; V gene: TRBV7-2; CDR3 protein: CASSFRVGTMGELFF
J gene: TRBJ2-5; CDR3 length: 15; clone size: many; V gene: TRBV20-1; CDR3 protein: CARTSGGGRGETQYF
J gene: TRBJ1-2; CDR3 length: 13; clone size: few; V gene: TRBV29-1; CDR3 protein: CSVKTGGGIGYTF
J gene: TRBJ1-2; CDR3 length: 16; clone size: many; V gene: TRBV6-5; CDR3 protein: CASSYREADRPYGYTF
J gene: TRBJ2-1; CDR3 length: 14; clone size: many; V gene: TRBV5-1; CDR3 protein: CASSFRGGYNEQFF
J gene: TRBJ2-3; CDR3 length: 14; clone size: many; V gene: TRBV2; CDR3 protein: CASTHGGDTDTQYF
J gene: TRBJ2-5; CDR3 length: 15; clone size: many; V gene: TRBV5-4; CDR3 protein: CASSTGLVGQETQYF
J gene: TRBJ2-1; CDR3 length: 15; clone size: many; V gene: TRBV5-1; CDR3 protein: CASSPGQGSGDEQFF
J gene: TRBJ2-4; CDR3 length: 15; clone size: -; V gene: TRBV6-1; CDR3 protein: CASSAHRGEENIQYF
J gene: TRBJ2-7; CDR3 length: 14; clone size: -; V gene: TRBV10-2; CDR3 protein: CASSESDGTYEQYF
J gene: TRBJ2-7; CDR3 length: 14; clone size: many; V gene: TRBV5-1; CDR3 protein: CASSAQGTLGEQYF
J gene: TRBJ1-3; CDR3 length: 14; clone size: many; V gene: TRBV11-2; CDR3 protein: CASSTPRRGNTIYF
J gene: TRBJ1-2; CDR3 length: 13; clone size: many; V gene: TRBV6-2/TRBV6-3; CDR3 protein: CASTPTGNYGYTF
J gene: TRBJ1-4; CDR3 length: 16; clone size: -; V gene: TRBV5-5; CDR3 protein: CASSSRVRSTDEKLFF
J gene: TRBJ2-3; CDR3 length: 16; clone size: many; V gene: TRBV4-1; CDR3 protein: CASRFGQGSSTDTQYF
J gene: TRBJ1-1; CDR3 length: 15; clone size: many; V gene: TRBV7-9; CDR3 protein: CASSPLRELNTEAFF